One and the same sample provided the 25 T cell receptor beta chains below, sequenced in a study of blood T cell repertoires in COVID-19. Profiled with immunoSEQ multiplex PCR; TCRdb holds only in-frame clones, not every one. The data hold roughly 200,000 clones, with approximately 84% observed a single time. Material: peripheral blood. These TCRs come from a woman aged 80 or over with COVID-19, enrolled during active disease.

The chain links TRBV5-1 to TRBJ1-2; D unresolved. The CDR3 is 15 residues long. V lost 7 bases and J lost 6, with 22 bases in between. Germline loops: CDR1 SGHRS, CDR2 YFSETQ. CDR3 loop: CASSHLPAPEHGYTF. The DNA for the CDR3 is TGCGCCAGCTCTCACCTTCCTGCACCGGAGCATGGCTACACCTTC.

This sequence joins TRBV15 and TRBJ1-4, with 7 nucleotides matching TRBD1. With 5 bases clipped from V and 5 bases from J, the junction kept 14 bases outside the gene matches. The CDR3 is made up of 17 amino acids. Germline CDR1 and CDR2: LNHNV and YYDKDF (reference sequence). This chain's CDR3 is CATSDTPSGTVNEKLFF. CDR3 coding DNA: TGTGCCACCAGCGATACTCCGTCCGGGACAGTAAATGAAAAACTGTTTTTT. Looking up the rest from reference TRBV15 and TRBJ1-4 gives the full variable domain: DAMVIQNPRYQVTQFGKPVTLSCSQTLNHNVMYWYQQKSSQAPKLLFHYYDKDFNNEADTPDNFQSRRPNTSFCFLDIRSPGLGDTAMYLCATSDTPSGTVNEKLFFGSGTQLSVL.

The chain is built from TRBV7-8 and TRBJ2-3, with 9 bases matching TRBD1. The trim removed 5 bases at V and 8 bases at J, leaving 17 bases unmatched. Germline values: CDR1 SGHVS, CDR2 FQNEAQ. There are 17 residues in the CDR3. For the CDR3, the DNA is TGTGCCAGCAGCCAGGGACAGGGAGGAGGAGGAGGGGGTACGCAGTATTTT. Protein product: CASSQGQGGGGGGTQYF.

The chain combines TRBV5-1 with TRBJ2-7, with TRBD1 identical over 8 bases. The V gene's germline CDR1 is SGHRS and CDR2 YFSETQ. This CDR3 contains 15 residues. The ends lost 4 bases at V and 2 bases at J; junction bases unmatched: 8. CDR3: CASSLSPGQAYEQYF. The CDR3 DNA reads as TGCGCCAGCAGCCTTAGTCCGGGACAGGCCTACGAGCAGTACTTC. Together with reference TRBV5-1 and TRBJ2-7, the CDR3 gives the full variable domain: KAGVTQTPRYLIKTRGQQVTLSCSPISGHRSVSWYQQTPGQGLQFLFEYFSETQRNKGNFPGRFSGRQFSNSRSEMNVSTLELGDSALYLCASSLSPGQAYEQYFGPGTRLTVT.

J is TRBJ2-3 and V is TRBV7-3; D is uncertain. Looked up from germline, CDR1 is SGHTA and CDR2 is FQGTGA. Trimming cost V 3 bases and J 2 bases, with 9 bases left between them. The CDR3 has 14 amino acids. The CDR3 bases are TGTGCCAGCAGCTTGTATCGGTCCACAGATACGCAGTATTTT. It codes for CASSLYRSTDTQYF.

The chain links TRBV20-1 to TRBJ2-5; tentative D call: TRBD2 (5 bases). CDR3 length: 11 amino acids. CDR1 is DFQATT, CDR2 SNEGSKA, per germline (reference sequence). V lost 6 bases and J 4 bases, leaving 9 bases between the germline ends. The CDR3 here is CSARLLETQYF. The DNA of the CDR3 is TGCAGTGCGAGACTATTAGAGACCCAGTACTTC.

The rearrangement links TRBV19 to TRBJ1-5; 7 nucleotides agree with TRBD1. The V segment lost 3 bases and the J segment 5 bases; nucleotides outside the gene matches: 4. Germline V gives CDR1 LNHDA, CDR2 SQIVND (reference sequence). The CDR3 covers 14 residues. DNA for the CDR3: TGTGCCAGTAGTATGAGGGGGCGCCATCAGCCCCAGCATTTT. Protein sequence: CASSMRGRHQPQHF.

This clone appeared a single time. The V gene is TRBV6-4, the J gene TRBJ1-5; tentative D call: TRBD1 (5 bases). This CDR3 has 15 residues. V lost 3 bases and J lost 4, with 13 bases in between. Germline V gives CDR1 MRHNA, CDR2 SNTAGT. As DNA, the CDR3 is TGTGCCAGCAGTGAAATGGCAGGGAGGAATCAGCCCCAGCATTTT. As protein: CASSEMAGRNQPQHF.

V gene TRBV7-3 combines with J gene TRBJ2-1; D is perhaps TRBD1 (6 bases). Germline V gives CDR1 SGHTA, CDR2 FQGTGA. This CDR3 has 13 residues. Trimming stripped 5 bases from V and 7 bases from J, with 12 bases between. CDR3 in amino acids: CASSTGQGNEQFF. CDR3 DNA sequence: TGTGCCAGCAGCACCGGGCAGGGGAATGAGCAGTTCTTC.

The rearrangement joins TRBV5-1 to TRBJ2-3; 9 nucleotides align to TRBD2. The CDR3 runs to 17 residues. With V trimmed by 0 bases and J by 5 bases, 10 bases remained unmatched. Germline V lookup: CDR1 SGHRS, CDR2 YFSETQ. The CDR3 loop reads CASSLDAGGPSGDTQYF. The DNA for the CDR3 is TGCGCCAGCAGCTTGGACGCGGGGGGGCCTTCCGGAGATACGCAGTATTTT.

The chain recombines TRBV5-1 with TRBJ2-3; a possible D gene is TRBD1 (5 bases). V lost 0 bases, J lost 8 bases, and 13 bases lay in between. CDR1 and CDR2 from the germline V gene are SGHRS and YFSETQ. The CDR3 loop spans 14 amino acids. CDR3 coding DNA: TGCGCCAGCAGCTTGGCGGCAGGGCCGGGTACGCAGTATTTT. Translation: CASSLAAGPGTQYF.

The J gene is TRBJ1-1, the V gene TRBV11-2, with D unresolved. CDR1 SGHAT and CDR2 FQNNGV come from the germline V gene. The germline V and J ends were trimmed by 5 bases and 3 bases, with 25 bases remaining between them. This CDR3 region has 18 residues. CDR3 sequence reads: CASSLGMISRPVDTEAFF. The CDR3 region has the DNA TGTGCCAGCAGCCTCGGGATGATCAGCAGACCAGTTGACACTGAAGCTTTCTTT.

Remarks on this clone: One end of the junction varies from germline; a read error may be responsible. This chain uses TRBV29-1 with TRBJ2-5; possible D gene TRBD2, 5 bases. This CDR3 comprises 10 residues. Looked up from germline, CDR1 is SQVTM and CDR2 is ANQGSEA. As DNA, the CDR3 is TGCAGCGTTTCTAGCCCTTTTGCCGACTTC. Amino acids: CSVSSPFADF. Combining the CDR3 with reference TRBV29-1 and TRBJ2-5 gives the whole variable domain SAVISQKPSRDICQRGTSLTIQCQVDSQVTMMFWYRQQPGQSLTLIATANQGSEATYESGFVIDKFPISRPNLTFSTLTVSNMSPEDSSIYLCSVSSPFADFGPGTRLLVL.

The chain combines TRBV28 with TRBJ2-7; the D gene is possibly TRBD1 (5 bases). V was clipped by 6 bases and J by 2 bases, with 14 bases between them. The CDR3 consists of 14 residues. The germline V gene encodes CDR1 MDHEN and CDR2 SYDVKM. Here the CDR3 DNA reads TGTGCCAGCAGGGCTCAGGGCAGCGCCTACGAGCAGTACTTC. This encodes CASRAQGSAYEQYF. The full variable domain, its missing parts supplied by reference TRBV28 and TRBJ2-7, is DVKVTQSSRYLVKRTGEKVFLECVQDMDHENMFWYRQDPGLGLRLIYFSYDVKMKEKGDIPEGYSVSREKKERFSLILESASTNQTSMYLCASRAQGSAYEQYFGPGTRLTVT.

This clone turned up a few times. The chain has TRBV7-9 and TRBJ2-7; D gene uncertain. V lost 1 base, J lost 7 bases, and 11 bases lay in between. CDR3 length: 13 amino acids. Germline CDR1 SEHNR, CDR2 FQNEAQ (reference sequence). The DNA for the CDR3 is TGTGCCAGCAGCTTAGGCGGCGGAAGAGAGCAGTACTTC. The encoded protein is CASSLGGGREQYF.

The V and J genes are TRBV2 and TRBJ1-2; D may be TRBD1 (6 bases). Trimming took off 4 bases at V and 4 bases at J, with 16 bases between the two ends. Germline V gene sequence: CDR1 SNHLY, CDR2 FYNNEI. This CDR3 is built from 15 residues. The CDR3: CASSGGQGWGYGYTF. As DNA, the CDR3 is TGTGCCAGCAGTGGGGGGCAGGGATGGGGCTATGGCTACACCTTC. Based on the CDR3 plus reference TRBV2 and TRBJ1-2, the full variable domain is EPEVTQTPSHQVTQMGQEVILRCVPISNHLYFYWYRQILGQKVEFLVSFYNNEISEKSEIFDDQFSVERPDGSNFTLKIRSTKLEDSAMYFCASSGGQGWGYGYTFGSGTRLTVV.

V gene TRBV4-1 combines with J gene TRBJ1-3, with D possibly being TRBD1 (5 bases). CDR3 length: 16 residues. Germline values: CDR1 MGHRA, CDR2 YSYEKL. Trimming stripped 2 bases from V and 0 bases from J, with 11 bases between. This chain's CDR3 is CASSQQQASSGNTIYF. CDR3 nucleotide sequence: TGCGCCAGCAGCCAACAACAGGCCTCCTCTGGAAACACCATATATTTT.

This chain connects TRBV28 to TRBJ1-2, with D perhaps matching TRBD1 (6 bases). The CDR3 sequence is 15 residues long. V was clipped by 9 bases and J by 4 bases, with 21 bases between them. Looked up from germline, CDR1 is MDHEN and CDR2 is SYDVKM. CDR3 in DNA: TGTGCCAGTTGCCCCGCCGGGACAACTTTCTATGGCTACACCTTC. Its protein is CASCPAGTTFYGYTF.

CDR3: CASSQKPGQENQPQHF. The CDR3 nucleotides are TGTGCCAGCAGCCAAAAACCGGGACAGGAGAATCAGCCCCAGCATTTT. The rearrangement uses TRBV4-2 and TRBJ1-5; 8 nucleotides match TRBD1. This CDR3 has 16 amino acids. The V gene's germline CDR1 is LGHNA and CDR2 YNFKEQ. Germline trimming cut 2 bases from V and 4 bases from J; bases unmatched to any gene: 7.

This chain uses TRBV29-1 with TRBJ2-3, with a weak D call TRBD1 (6 bases). V was clipped by 7 bases and J by 0 bases, with 14 bases between them. Per the germline V gene, CDR1 is SQVTM and CDR2 is ANQGSEA. CDR3 length: 14 residues. CDR3 sequence reads: CSGGDRLSTDTQYF. The CDR3 DNA follows: TGCAGCGGGGGCGACAGGCTCAGCACAGATACGCAGTATTTT.

The rearrangement links TRBV16 to TRBJ1-2; D possibly corresponds to TRBD1 (5 bases). This CDR3 spans 14 amino acids. The V and J ends lost 2 bases and 5 bases respectively, with 12 bases between them. Germline CDR1 is KGHSY and CDR2 is FQNENV. The CDR3 loop reads CASSQSRVGYGYTF. DNA of the CDR3: TGTGCCAGCAGCCAAAGCAGGGTTGGATATGGCTACACCTTC.

The CDR3 region is CANGTALYNEQFF. The CDR3 region has the DNA TGTGCCAACGGGACAGCTCTATACAATGAGCAGTTCTTC. The V call is TRBV2, the J call TRBJ2-1; 7 positions agree with TRBD1. The CDR3 contains 13 residues. Unmatched junction bases numbered 7, after V lost 10 bases and J lost 4 bases. Germline V gene sequence: CDR1 SNHLY, CDR2 FYNNEI.

The chain links TRBV5-5 to TRBJ1-5; no definite D call. Between the trimmed V and J ends, which lost 0 bases and 5 bases, there was a span of 3 bases. The CDR3 length is 12 residues. Per the germline V gene, CDR1 is SGHKS and CDR2 is YYEKEE (reference sequence). This chain's CDR3 is CASSLGDQPQHF. CDR3 coding DNA: TGTGCCAGCAGCTTGGGAGATCAGCCCCAGCATTTT. Supplemented by reference TRBV5-5 and TRBJ1-5, the full variable domain reads DAGVTQSPTHLIKTRGQQVTLRCSPISGHKSVSWYQQVLGQGPQFIFQYYEKEERGRGNFPDRFSARQFPNYSSELNVNALLLGDSALYLCASSLGDQPQHFGDGTRLSIL.

The rearrangement links TRBV2 to TRBJ1-5, with TRBD1 matching 9 bases. Germline CDR1 is SNHLY and CDR2 is FYNNEI. The CDR3 is 16 amino acids. Losses at the gene ends were 4 bases for V and 1 base for J; bases not matched to a gene: 5. CDR3 coding DNA: TGTGCCAGCAGTGCGGGACAGGGAGGGAGCAATCAGCCCCAGCATTTT. As protein: CASSAGQGGSNQPQHF.

This clone has just one count. The chain recombines TRBV7-9 with TRBJ2-2; the match to TRBD1 covers 8 bases. The ends lost 11 bases at V and 4 bases at J; junction bases unmatched: 6. CDR3 size: 13 residues. The V gene's germline CDR1 is SEHNR and CDR2 FQNEAQ (reference sequence). The CDR3 DNA reads TGTGCCGGAGGGACAGGCTCCACCGGGGAGCTGTTTTTT. Translation: CAGGTGSTGELFF.